This T cell receptor beta chain was retrieved from a study of T cell responses to AZD1222 COVID-19 vaccine (dated by TCRdb to about 2021). General notes on the study: Because spike-specific TCR depth and breadth did not differ between the two schedules, AZD1222 recipients who got a second dose at roughly 4 weeks were pooled with those who got a second dose at roughly 12 weeks. Trial participants were enrolled into age subgroups of 18-55, 56-69 and 70-plus years, which contained about 150, 27 and 61 TCR-sequenced participants, respectively. A total of 230 to 250 trial participants underwent TCR sequencing, of whom roughly 210 received two doses of AZD1222 and around 25 received two doses of the MenACWY control vaccine.

The research as a whole found: Nearly half of unique spike-specific TCRs reportedly recognized epitopes outside regions mutated in the B.1.351 and B.1.1.7 variants. Conclusions about previously exposed vaccinees are limited because only six or seven AZD1222 recipients were SARS-CoV-2 seropositive at baseline. A significant rise in spike-specific TCR breadth and depth was observed after two AZD1222 doses relative to day 0 and relative to MenACWY recipients. In the small 56-69-year group, the increase in depth fell short of significance, most likely because of low power. Most participants were white British and females outnumbered males, and the authors suggested that clonal diversity may have been underestimated. Because no day 14 peak-response samples were available, the repertoires could be characterized only after the peak T cell response. Vaccine-associated CD4 TCRs spanned the whole spike protein, with dominant responses in regions 160-218 and 743-854.

The CDR3 regions of human TCRbeta chains were analyzed by immunosequencing. The authors' analysis ran thus. Repertoire TCRs were matched against a reference library of SARS-CoV-2-specific TCRs generated with the MIRA antigen-specificity platform. Breadth was defined as the fraction of unique TCRs that were SARS-CoV-2-associated. Depth was defined as the fraction of total T cells that were SARS-CoV-2-associated. Using the MIRA data, every spike-specific TCR was mapped to the spike region that the TCR reacted to and assigned to either a CD4 or a CD8 class. Log10-transformed breadth and depth values were compared by one-way ANOVA with Sidak's multiple comparisons tests. Sourced from immuneACCESS, this table was stored by TCRdb with only in-frame sequences that have V and J called. A share of the clones is absent; for the studies checked, an unresolved V gene accounts for under half, and the remainder has no known explanation. V, J and clone size derive from that table, while D and trimming were established from the DNA sequence. The sample table shows around 120,000 clones, and more than 70% are seen once. 4.5% to 5% of the sample is in the top ten clones.

What this sample's time point label stands for: baseline before first vaccination. Vaccinee samples were obtained from the UK trials COV001 and COV002, which included a single-blind randomized controlled phase 2/3 trial of AZD1222 (ChAdOx1 nCoV-19) in healthy adults. For TCRbeta chain sequencing, PBMC samples from trial participants were taken at day 0 and at day 28 after the second dose. Remarks on this clone: No antigen is known for it. The record has no base qualities; no much larger clone is one base away.

The cysteine opens and the phenylalanine closes a CDR3 of 13 amino acids. Just the 39-base CDR3 DNA is kept, in frame starting at base 1. V is clipped by 6 bases and J by 4 bases, and the sequence between their germline boundaries is 12 bases long. The germline V gene (reference sequence) supplies CDR1 LNHDA and CDR2 SQIVND. The sequencing here drew on peripheral blood, taken on day 0 of AZD1222 vaccination. This receptor was taken from an adult in good health. This chain is built from TRBV19 and TRBJ1-2, with no confident D gene call. DNA sequence: TGTGCCAGTAGAAAAGGGAGAGGCTATGGCTACACCTTC. Translated, this gives CASRKGRGYGYTF.